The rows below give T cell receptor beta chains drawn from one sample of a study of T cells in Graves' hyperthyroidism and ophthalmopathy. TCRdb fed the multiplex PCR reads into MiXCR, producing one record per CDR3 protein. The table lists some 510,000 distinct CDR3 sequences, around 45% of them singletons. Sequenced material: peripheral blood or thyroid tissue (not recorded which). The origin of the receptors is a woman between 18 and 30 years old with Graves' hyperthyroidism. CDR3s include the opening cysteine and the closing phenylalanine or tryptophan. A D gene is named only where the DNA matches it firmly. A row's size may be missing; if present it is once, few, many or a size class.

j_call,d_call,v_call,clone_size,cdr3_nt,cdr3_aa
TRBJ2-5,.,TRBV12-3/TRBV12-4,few,TGTGCCAGCAGTCGCTCAGGGGAGGCGACCCAGTACTTC,CASSRSGEATQYF
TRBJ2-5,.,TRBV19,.,TGTGCCAGTACTACGCAGGGGCCTCGAGGAGAGACCCAGTACTTC,CASTTQGPRGETQYF
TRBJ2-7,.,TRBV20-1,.,TGCAGTGCTAGGAGGGGATCCTACGAGCAGTACTTC,CSARRGSYEQYF
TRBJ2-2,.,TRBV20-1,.,TGCAGTGCCAGGTCGACAGGACCGGGGGAGCTGTTTTTT,CSARSTGPGELFF
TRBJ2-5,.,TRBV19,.,TGTGCCAGTAGTCCCCGGACTATAAACCAAGAGACCCAGTACTTC,CASSPRTINQETQYF
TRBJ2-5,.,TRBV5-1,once,TGCGCCAGCAGCTTGGAGGGGACTCCCACTCCAGAGACCCAGTACTTC,CASSLEGTPTPETQYF
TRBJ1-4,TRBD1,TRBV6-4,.,TGTGCCAGCAGTGACGGGACAGGACAATTTTTT,CASSDGTGQFF
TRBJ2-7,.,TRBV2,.,TGTGCCAGCAGCGCCGACAGGAGGTCCTACGAGCAGTACTTC,CASSADRRSYEQYF
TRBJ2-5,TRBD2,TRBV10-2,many,TGCGCCAGCAGTGGCGGGAGGGCCGGAGAGACCCAGTACTTC,CASSGGRAGETQYF
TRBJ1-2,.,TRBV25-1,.,TGTGCCAGCAGTGCTAGTTACCCGGGTGACTATGGCTACACCTTC,CASSASYPGDYGYTF
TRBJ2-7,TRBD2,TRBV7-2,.,TGTGCCAGCAGCTATGGACTAGCGGATGATTACGAGCAGTACTTC,CASSYGLADDYEQYF
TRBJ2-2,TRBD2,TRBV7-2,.,TGCGCCAGCAGCCAAGCGGGAGGGACCGAGGAGCTGTTTTTT,CASSQAGGTEELFF
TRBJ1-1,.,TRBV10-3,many,TGTGCCATCAGCGACATCACAGTGAACACTGAAGCTTTCTTT,CAISDITVNTEAFF
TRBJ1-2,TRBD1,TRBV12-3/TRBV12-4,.,TGTGCCAGCAGCAGGGGGCGCGGGTATGGCTACACCTTC,CASSRGRGYGYTF
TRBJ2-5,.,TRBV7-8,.,TGTGCCAGCAGCCTCGACCGGGAGATCCAGTACTTC,CASSLDREIQYF
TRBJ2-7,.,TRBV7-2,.,TGTGCCAGCAGCCAAGCTATAGGGGTCGAGCAGTACTTC,CASSQAIGVEQYF
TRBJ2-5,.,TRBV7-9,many,TGTGCCAGCAGCTTACCAGGCGTGGGTGGCCAGTACTTC,CASSLPGVGGQYF
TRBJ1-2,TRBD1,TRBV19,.,TGTGCCAGTATGGGACAGGGCCTTTTTAACTATGGCTACACCTTC,CASMGQGLFNYGYTF